One sample yielded the 26 T cell receptor beta chains listed below, sequenced in a study of identifying expanded T cells in peripheral blood. Some clones are missing from TCRdb's copy, which holds only in-frame ones; the method was immunoSEQ multiplex PCR. The table shows more than 90,000 clones, with around nine tenths occurring only once. Sequenced input: blood. All receptors come from a person aged 18-70 years in good health.

This chain joins TRBV4-1 and TRBJ2-7, with D maybe TRBD1 (5 bases). Between the trimmed V and J ends, which lost 4 bases and 2 bases, there was a span of 15 bases. Germline lookup yields CDR1 MGHRA and CDR2 YSYEKL. The CDR3 length is 15 residues. CDR3 residues: CASSPLKGPPYEQYF. CDR3 coding DNA: TGCGCCAGCAGCCCCCTGAAGGGGCCGCCCTACGAGCAGTACTTC.

The chain uses TRBV4-3 and TRBJ1-3; D is possibly TRBD1 (6 bases). Germline lookup yields CDR1 LGHNA and CDR2 YSLEER. CDR3 length: 20 amino acids. V shed 0 bases and J shed 4 bases, with 25 bases lying between them. The CDR3 DNA sequence: TGCGCCAGCAGCCAAGACCCCAGTCCCTTTCAGACAGGAGGGGGAAACACCATATATTTT. Residues: CASSQDPSPFQTGGGNTIYF.

The chain couples TRBV5-4 to TRBJ2-7; 7 bases are a match to TRBD1. Germline CDR1 and CDR2: SGHNT and YYREEE (reference sequence). This CDR3 is 15 amino acids long. V lost 4 bases, J lost 3 bases, and 10 bases stayed unmatched. The CDR3 protein is CASSKAGTERYEQYF. The CDR3, as DNA: TGTGCCAGCAGCAAAGCCGGGACAGAACGCTACGAGCAGTACTTC.

This sequence joins TRBV13 and TRBJ2-1, with 11 bases fitting TRBD2. The CDR3 has 15 residues. The ends lost 4 bases at V and 5 bases at J; junction bases unmatched: 4. In germline, CDR1 is PRHDT, CDR2 FYEKMQ (reference sequence). The CDR3 loop is CASSYLSGGDNEQFF. The CDR3, as DNA: TGTGCCAGCAGCTATCTTAGCGGGGGGGACAATGAGCAGTTCTTC.

The chain has TRBV7-8 and TRBJ2-1; TRBD2 matches 14 bases. With 5 bases clipped from V and 4 bases from J, the junction kept 10 bases outside the gene matches. This CDR3 region has 18 residues. Germline CDR1 and CDR2: SGHVS and FQNEAQ. CDR3 bases: TGTGCCAGCAGCCCCCTGACTAGCGGGGGGGCAGTGTACAATGAGCAGTTCTTC. Its protein product is CASSPLTSGGAVYNEQFF.

This chain connects TRBV19 to TRBJ1-2; the D gene is possibly TRBD1 (6 bases). V was cut by 2 bases and J by 5 bases, with 12 bases left in between. The CDR3 sequence is 14 residues long. CDR1 is LNHDA and CDR2 is SQIVND in the germline V gene (reference sequence). The CDR3 nucleotides are TGTGCCAGTAGTATAACACAGGGAAGATATGGCTACACCTTC. Amino acids: CASSITQGRYGYTF.

The CDR3 nucleotides are TGTGCCAGCAGCCGACCAGCCACCAGGACAGGGGGTGTGGAGACCCAGTACTTC. The encoded protein is CASSRPATRTGGVETQYF. The chain recombines TRBV5-4 with TRBJ2-5; 10 positions agree with TRBD1. Trimming at V came to 4 bases and at J to 5 bases, leaving 17 bases not matched to a gene. This CDR3 contains 18 residues. Germline V lookup: CDR1 SGHNT, CDR2 YYREEE (reference sequence).

This rearrangement joins TRBV5-1 to TRBJ2-1; no clear D. V lost 4 bases, J lost 4 bases, and 6 bases lay in between. The length of the CDR3 is 12 residues. In germline, CDR1 is SGHRS, CDR2 YFSETQ. The CDR3 nucleotides are TGCGCCAGCAGCCCGGAGTACAATGAGCAGTTCTTC. Protein product: CASSPEYNEQFF.

The CDR3 coding sequence is TGTGCCAGCAGCTTAACAGGGGTCATCGGGGAGCTGTTTTTT. The encoded protein is CASSLTGVIGELFF. V and J are TRBV5-5 and TRBJ2-2; 7 nucleotides match TRBD1. The germline V gene has CDR1 SGHKS and CDR2 YYEKEE (reference sequence). After removal of 2 bases from V and 7 bases from J, the junction contained 5 bases not matched to a gene. This CDR3 has 14 amino acids.

This sequence joins TRBV10-3 and TRBJ2-7, with 11 bases identical to TRBD1. CDR1 and CDR2 (germline): ENHRY, SYGVKD. The CDR3 loop spans 18 amino acids. Losses at the gene ends were 3 bases for V and 3 bases for J; bases not matched to a gene: 13. The CDR3 nucleotides read TGTGCCATCAGTGAATGGACAGGGGGCGGGACTGGTTACTACGAGCAGTACTTC. Its translation is CAISEWTGGGTGYYEQYF.

As to this clone: The sample holds other DNA sequences that translate to the same CDR3. This chain uses TRBV5-6 with TRBJ1-5; D remains unclear. V was trimmed by 4 bases and J by 2 bases, leaving 7 bases between them. The CDR3 covers 13 residues. Germline values: CDR1 SGHDT, CDR2 YYEEEE. The CDR3 spells CASSRWGNQPQHF. DNA of the CDR3: TGTGCCAGCAGCCGGTGGGGCAATCAGCCCCAGCATTTT. Supplemented by reference TRBV5-6 and TRBJ1-5, the full variable domain reads DAGVTQSPTHLIKTRGQQVTLRCSPKSGHDTVSWYQQALGQGPQFIFQYYEEEERQRGNFPDRFSGHQFPNYSSELNVNALLLGDSALYLCASSRWGNQPQHFGDGTRLSIL.

V gene TRBV11-2 combines with J gene TRBJ1-1; TRBD1 matches at 7 bases. Trimming at V came to 2 bases and at J to 8 bases, leaving 8 bases not matched to a gene. The CDR3 contains 14 residues. From germline, CDR1 is SGHAT and CDR2 FQNNGV. CDR3 bases: TGTGCCAGCAGCTTATGGGGGAGGGGGCGAGAAGCTTTCTTT. This codes for CASSLWGRGREAFF.

This sequence joins TRBV11-3 and TRBJ2-1, with D tentatively TRBD1 or TRBD2 (7 bases each). CDR1 SGHNT and CDR2 YENEEA come from the germline V gene. Trimming took 2 bases from V and 8 from J, leaving 16 bases between them. The CDR3 has 15 residues. CDR3 loop: CASSLRETGRDEQFF. CDR3 sequence (DNA): TGTGCCAGCAGCTTACGTGAGACAGGGAGGGATGAGCAGTTCTTC.

The chain employs TRBV28 and TRBJ1-5, with D possibly being TRBD1 (5 bases). The germline V gene encodes CDR1 MDHEN and CDR2 SYDVKM. The CDR3 is 13 amino acids. Trimming took 7 bases from V and 6 from J, leaving 13 bases between them. The CDR3 protein is CASIPGGFQPQHF. Here the CDR3 DNA reads TGTGCCAGCATTCCCGGGGGTTTTCAGCCCCAGCATTTT.

This sequence joins TRBV5-1 and TRBJ1-2, with unresolved D. Trimming pared 2 bases from V and 3 bases from J, leaving 11 bases between. Germline V gene sequence: CDR1 SGHRS, CDR2 YFSETQ. The length of the CDR3 is 14 residues. This CDR3 reads CASSFSGSDYGYTF. Written as DNA, the CDR3 is TGCGCCAGCAGCTTTTCTGGGTCGGACTATGGCTACACCTTC.

This chain connects TRBV13 to TRBJ1-1; D unresolved. From germline, CDR1 is PRHDT and CDR2 FYEKMQ (reference sequence). V was trimmed by 4 bases and J by 6 bases, leaving 12 bases between them. The CDR3 is 13 amino acids. The CDR3 DNA follows: TGTGCCAGCAGCTCCTGGCCTGGGGCTGAAGCTTTCTTT. Translating gives CASSSWPGAEAFF.

The chain employs TRBV4-1 and TRBJ1-5, with TRBD1 matching over 9 bases. The CDR3 has 18 residues. J was trimmed by 3 bases and V by 4 bases; bases with no gene match: 13. CDR1 is MGHRA and CDR2 is YSYEKL in the germline V gene. The CDR3 is CASSRGMAGTGNNQPQHF. CDR3 nucleotides: TGCGCCAGCAGCCGGGGAATGGCCGGGACAGGGAACAATCAGCCCCAGCATTTT.

The chain uses TRBV6-5 and TRBJ2-2; D gene ambiguous. The germline gives CDR1 MNHEY, CDR2 SVGAGI. The CDR3 length is 13 residues. Trimming removed 0 bases from V and 10 bases from J, with 9 bases in between. In DNA form, the CDR3 reads TGTGCCAGCAGTTACTCGAGCAAGGAGGAGCTGTTTTTT. Its protein product is CASSYSSKEELFF.

The gene calls are TRBV19 and TRBJ1-1; D remains unclear. Germline V gives CDR1 LNHDA, CDR2 SQIVND (reference sequence). Deletions cut 3 bases from V and 1 base from J, with 9 bases between. The CDR3 has 14 residues. The CDR3 DNA is TGTGCCAGTAGTATCGCGTACGAGAACACTGAAGCTTTCTTT. The encoded protein is CASSIAYENTEAFF.

V and J are TRBV7-2 and TRBJ2-7, with a tentative D call TRBD2 (5 bases). The CDR3 loop spans 14 amino acids. Germline CDR1 SGHTA, CDR2 FQGNSA. The V and J ends lost 8 bases and 2 bases respectively, with 16 bases between them. CDR3 protein: CASALGLGAYEQYF. CDR3 DNA: TGTGCCAGCGCCTTGGGCCTCGGGGCCTACGAGCAGTACTTC.

The V and J genes are TRBV28 and TRBJ2-1; D is undetermined. The CDR3 extends over 12 amino acids. Trimming took 8 bases from V and 4 from J, leaving 9 bases between them. Looked up from germline, CDR1 is MDHEN and CDR2 is SYDVKM. The CDR3 DNA reads as TGTGCCAGCGGCACAAATTACAATGAGCAGTTCTTC. This gives the protein CASGTNYNEQFF.

This chain links TRBV5-1 with TRBJ1-1, with TRBD1 matching over 8 bases. The CDR3 loop spans 14 amino acids. Germline-derived CDR1 and CDR2 are SGHRS and YFSETQ. With 5 bases clipped from V and 5 bases from J, the junction kept 8 bases outside the gene matches. This CDR3 reads CASRPDRGYTEAFF. CDR3 in DNA: TGCGCCAGCAGACCAGACAGGGGCTATACTGAAGCTTTCTTT.

In this sample, this clone turned up once. V usage is TRBV7-9 and J usage is TRBJ1-2, with D uncertain. There are 12 residues in the CDR3. Germline lookup yields CDR1 SEHNR and CDR2 FQNEAQ (reference sequence). V dropped 10 bases and J dropped 1 base, with 10 bases sitting between them. CDR3: CATLGINYGYTF. The CDR3 DNA sequence: TGTGCCACCCTTGGGATTAACTATGGCTACACCTTC.

The gene calls are TRBV7-9 and TRBJ1-5; 9 bases align to TRBD1. The V and J ends lost 4 bases and 0 bases, in that order; junction bases with no gene match: 7. Looked up from germline, CDR1 is SEHNR and CDR2 is FQNEAQ (reference sequence). This CDR3 comprises 17 residues. CDR3 amino acids: CASSSGTGLNSNQPQHF. Here the CDR3 DNA reads TGTGCCAGCAGCTCGGGGACAGGGTTAAATAGCAATCAGCCCCAGCATTTT. Using reference TRBV7-9 and TRBJ1-5 for the parts outside the CDR3, the full variable domain is DTGVSQNPRHKITKRGQNVTFRCDPISEHNRLYWYRQTLGQGPEFLTYFQNEAQLEKSRLLSDRFSAERPKGSFSTLEIQRTEQGDSAMYLCASSSGTGLNSNQPQHFGDGTRLSIL.

This chain's CDR3 is CASSETSGATDTQYF. Written as DNA, the CDR3 is TGTGCCAGCAGTGAAACTAGCGGGGCCACAGATACGCAGTATTTT. The J gene is TRBJ2-3, the V gene TRBV6-1, with TRBD2 matching over 10 bases. Trimming cost V 2 bases and J 2 bases; bases outside gene matches: 1. CDR1 MNHNS and CDR2 SASEGT come from the germline V gene. This CDR3 comprises 15 residues.

The chain joins TRBV5-5 to TRBJ1-1; possible D gene TRBD1, 5 bases. The CDR3 covers 14 residues. From germline, CDR1 is SGHKS and CDR2 YYEKEE (reference sequence). Trimming took off 0 bases at V and 7 bases at J, with 13 bases between the two ends. CDR3 DNA: TGTGCCAGCAGCTTGGTGGGGGGTGAGAATGAAGCTTTCTTT. Its protein product is CASSLVGGENEAFF.